This TCR beta chain was profiled in a study of blood T cell repertoires in COVID-19. Participants came from some 23 US areas, aged about 18 to 95 years. Exposed participants encountered a COVID-19 case during the 2 weeks preceding study entry. This clone was detected once. Germline CDR1 SGHTA, CDR2 FQGNSA. V was shortened by 2 bases and J by 4 bases, with 8 bases between the two germline ends. The CDR3 sequence is 13 residues long. The authors' processing: Nucleated cell counts were estimated from reference gene primer amplification. Only in-frame clones appear in the TCRdb table, and some are missing; sequencing was by immunoSEQ multiplex PCR. V and J calls and clone size are given by that table; D and trimming were obtained from the DNA. The repertoire includes about 250,000 clones, 83% of them detected once, and 3% to 4% sits in the top ten.

Sequenced input: PBMCs or T cells enriched from blood (not recorded which). The receptor was isolated from a woman in her thirties or forties who had been exposed to COVID-19. V is TRBV7-2 and J is TRBJ1-1; D gene uncertain. The CDR3 nucleotides read TGTGCCAGCAGCTTATATGAGGGCACTGAAGCTTTCTTT. Its translation is CASSLYEGTEAFF.